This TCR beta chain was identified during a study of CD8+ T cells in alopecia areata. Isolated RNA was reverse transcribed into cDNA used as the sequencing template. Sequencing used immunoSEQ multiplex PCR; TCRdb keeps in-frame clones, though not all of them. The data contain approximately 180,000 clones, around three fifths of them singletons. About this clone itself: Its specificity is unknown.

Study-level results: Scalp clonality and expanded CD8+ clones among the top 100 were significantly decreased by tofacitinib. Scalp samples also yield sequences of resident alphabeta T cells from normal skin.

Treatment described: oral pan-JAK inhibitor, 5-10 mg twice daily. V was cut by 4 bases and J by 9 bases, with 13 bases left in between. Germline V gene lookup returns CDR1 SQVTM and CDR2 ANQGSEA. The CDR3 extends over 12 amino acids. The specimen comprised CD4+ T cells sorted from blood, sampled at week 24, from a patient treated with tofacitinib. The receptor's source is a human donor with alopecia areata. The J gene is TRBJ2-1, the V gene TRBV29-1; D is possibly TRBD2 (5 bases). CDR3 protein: CSVGWAEGEQFF. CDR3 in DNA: TGCAGCGTTGGGTGGGCCGAGGGTGAGCAGTTCTTC.